Listed below are T cell receptor beta chains from one sample, sequenced in a study of blood T cell repertoires in COVID-19. Here immunoSEQ multiplex PCR was the method, and the copy in TCRdb shows in-frame clones only, minus some. The sample includes some 220,000 clones, about nine tenths of them seen just once. Sample: PBMCs or T cells enriched from blood (not recorded which). These receptors were collected from a woman between 35 and 50 years old with acute COVID-19. Each CDR3 is given with its conserved first and last residue. D genes are given only for firm matches. The listing skips clone size in some rows; elsewhere it reads once, few, many or a size class.

TRBD2	-	TRBV5-1	TRBJ2-4	TGCGCCAGCAGCTCCGGGGTAGCGGGGGGATTAGCCAAAAACATTCAGTACTTC	CASSSGVAGGLAKNIQYF
-	-	TRBV11-1	TRBJ1-1	TGTGCCAGCAGCTTAGCGAGCGGGATGAACACTGAAGCTTTCTTT	CASSLASGMNTEAFF
-	-	TRBV6-5	TRBJ1-1	TGTGCCAGCAGTTATAGGAGGGATGAAGCTTTCTTT	CASSYRRDEAFF
TRBD1	few	TRBV6-5	TRBJ2-2	TGTGCCAGCAGTCCTAGACAGGGGAACACCGGGGAGCTGTTTTTT	CASSPRQGNTGELFF
-	-	TRBV6-5	TRBJ1-4	TGTGCCAGCAGCCGACAGCTTGCAACTAATGAAAAACTGTTTTTT	CASSRQLATNEKLFF
-	once	TRBV18	TRBJ2-7	TGTGCCAGCTCACCACTGGACACAACCTACGAGCAGTACTTC	CASSPLDTTYEQYF
TRBD1	-	TRBV5-1	TRBJ1-4	TGCGCCAGCAGCTTCCGACCGACAGGGGAGGAAAAACTGTTTTTT	CASSFRPTGEEKLFF
-	-	TRBV12-3/TRBV12-4	TRBJ1-2	TGTGCCAGCAGCGTTCAGGGGTATGGCTACACCTTC	CASSVQGYGYTF
TRBD2	-	TRBV30	TRBJ2-6	TGTGCCTGGAGTGTATTTGGGCTAGCGGGGCCCACTGGGGCCAACGTCCTGACTTTC	CAWSVFGLAGPTGANVLTF
-	-	TRBV9	TRBJ2-2	TGTGCCAGCAGCGTTACAGGACACGGCACCGGGGAGCTGTTTTTT	CASSVTGHGTGELFF
TRBD1	-	TRBV19	TRBJ2-1	TGTGCCAGTAGTACCCGGGACAGGGGGTTGAATGAGCAGTTCTTC	CASSTRDRGLNEQFF
TRBD1	once	TRBV7-3	TRBJ1-1	TGTGCCAGCAGTCCTGATATGGGACAGGGGAACACTGAAGCTTTCTTT	CASSPDMGQGNTEAFF
TRBD1	-	TRBV30	TRBJ1-2	TGTGCCTGGAGCAAAAAAGGGACAGAATTAAACTATGGCTACACCTTC	CAWSKKGTELNYGYTF
-	-	TRBV5-1	TRBJ1-4	TGCGCCAGCAGCTTGGGGCGGGTCACTAATGAAAAACTGTTTTTT	CASSLGRVTNEKLFF
TRBD1	once	TRBV24-1	TRBJ2-1	TGTGCCACCATCGGGACAGGGAGCTCCTACAATGAGCAGTTCTTC	CATIGTGSSYNEQFF
TRBD1	-	TRBV5-8	TRBJ1-2	TGTGCCAGCAGCCCGACAGGGCGAGCTAACTATGGCTACACCTTC	CASSPTGRANYGYTF
-	-	TRBV5-8	TRBJ1-3	TGTGCCAGCAGCTTAAGTGGGCAGAACTCTGGAAACACCATATATTTT	CASSLSGQNSGNTIYF
TRBD1	-	TRBV19	TRBJ1-2	TGTGCCAGTAGTATCTCGGACAGGGACAACTATGGCTACACCTTC	CASSISDRDNYGYTF
-	few	TRBV20-1	TRBJ1-2	TGCAGTGCTAGTACAGTGGACTATGGCTACACCTTC	CSASTVDYGYTF
TRBD2	-	TRBV2	TRBJ2-1	TGTGCCAGCAGCGGGAGCGGGGGGGCATTCAATGAGCAGTTCTTC	CASSGSGGAFNEQFF
-	-	TRBV11-3	TRBJ1-1	TGTGCCAGCAGCAACTCTATGAAGGAGGCAGCTTTCTTT	CASSNSMKEAAFF
-	-	TRBV7-9	TRBJ1-3	TGTGCCAGCAGCCATCAAAGACAGGATCTCTCTGGAAACACCATATATTTT	CASSHQRQDLSGNTIYF
-	-	TRBV6-5	TRBJ1-5	TGTGCCAGCAGTTCCTCAGGGGCCTTTGAGCCCCAGCATTTT	CASSSSGAFEPQHF
TRBD1	-	TRBV9	TRBJ2-2	TGTGCCAGCAGCGCGGACTCGGGACAGGGGAGTGAAACCGGGGAGCTGTTTTTT	CASSADSGQGSETGELFF
-	-	TRBV2	TRBJ1-2	TGTGCCAGCAGTGAGGCGGCTTCTCGGTATGGCTACACCTTC	CASSEAASRYGYTF
-	-	TRBV6-1	TRBJ2-3	TGTGCCAGCAGTGAGGTTTCACTAGTGAGTTTTTTCCGCACAGATACGCAGTATTTT	CASSEVSLVSFFRTDTQYF
-	-	TRBV10-3	TRBJ1-1	TGTGCCATCAGTGTTTCGACTGTGAACACTGAAGCTTTCTTT	CAISVSTVNTEAFF
TRBD1	-	TRBV27	TRBJ1-2	TGTGCCAGCAGGACGACGCTCCTTGTCCCACAGGGCGGACAGGGGGACTATGGCTACACCTTC	CASRTTLLVPQGGQGDYGYTF
-	-	TRBV12-3/TRBV12-4	TRBJ2-3	TGTGCCAGCAGCCCCTTGGGCGATACGCAGTATTTT	CASSPLGDTQYF
-	-	TRBV5-1	TRBJ1-1	TGCGCCAGCAGCCCGGACCCACGGCGGGACACTGAAGCTTTCTTT	CASSPDPRRDTEAFF